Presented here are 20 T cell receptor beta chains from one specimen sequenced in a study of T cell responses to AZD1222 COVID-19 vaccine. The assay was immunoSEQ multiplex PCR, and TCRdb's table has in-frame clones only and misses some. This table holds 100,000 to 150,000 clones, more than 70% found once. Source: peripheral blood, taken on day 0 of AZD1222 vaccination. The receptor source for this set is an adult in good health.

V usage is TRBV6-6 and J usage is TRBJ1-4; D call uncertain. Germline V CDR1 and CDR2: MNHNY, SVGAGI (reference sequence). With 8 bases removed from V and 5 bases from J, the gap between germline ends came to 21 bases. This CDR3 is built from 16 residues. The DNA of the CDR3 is TGTGCCAGCCCACTCACGCGCGGGAGGTACAATGAAAAACTGTTTTTT. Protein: CASPLTRGRYNEKLFF.

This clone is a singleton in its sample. The CDR3 protein is CASSLIGSRGDEQFF. The CDR3 nucleotides are TGTGCCAGCAGTTTAATTGGGTCTCGGGGCGATGAGCAGTTCTTC. The genes are TRBV27 and TRBJ2-1; D may be TRBD1 or TRBD2 (5 bases each). Germline CDR1 and CDR2: MNHEY and SMNVEV (reference sequence). This CDR3 region has 15 residues. V lost 2 bases and J 8 bases, leaving 16 bases between the germline ends.

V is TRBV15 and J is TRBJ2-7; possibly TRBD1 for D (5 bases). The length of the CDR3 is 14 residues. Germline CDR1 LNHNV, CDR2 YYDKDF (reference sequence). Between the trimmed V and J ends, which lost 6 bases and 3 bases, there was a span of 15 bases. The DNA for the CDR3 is TGTGCCACCAGACGAGACAGCCAGTTCTACGAGCAGTACTTC. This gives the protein CATRRDSQFYEQYF.

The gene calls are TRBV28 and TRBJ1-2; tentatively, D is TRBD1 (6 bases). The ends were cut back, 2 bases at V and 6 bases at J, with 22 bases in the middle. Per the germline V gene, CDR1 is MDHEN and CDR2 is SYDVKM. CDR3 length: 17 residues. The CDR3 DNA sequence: TGTGCCAGCAGTTTACATGCGGGGGGCGCAAATAGGAATGGCTACACCTTC. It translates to CASSLHAGGANRNGYTF.

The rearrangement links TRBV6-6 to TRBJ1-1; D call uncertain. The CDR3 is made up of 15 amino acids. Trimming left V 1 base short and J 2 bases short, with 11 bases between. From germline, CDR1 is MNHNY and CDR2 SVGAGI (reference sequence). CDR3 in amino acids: CASSYLKGRNTEAFF. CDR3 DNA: TGTGCCAGCAGTTACTTGAAGGGCAGAAACACTGAAGCTTTCTTT.

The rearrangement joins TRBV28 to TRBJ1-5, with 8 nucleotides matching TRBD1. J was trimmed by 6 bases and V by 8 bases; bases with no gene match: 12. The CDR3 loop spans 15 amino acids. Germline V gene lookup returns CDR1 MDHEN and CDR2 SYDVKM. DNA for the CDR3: TGTGCCAGCTGTGAGGACAGGGTGTTTCTTCAGCCCCAGCATTTT. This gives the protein CASCEDRVFLQPQHF.

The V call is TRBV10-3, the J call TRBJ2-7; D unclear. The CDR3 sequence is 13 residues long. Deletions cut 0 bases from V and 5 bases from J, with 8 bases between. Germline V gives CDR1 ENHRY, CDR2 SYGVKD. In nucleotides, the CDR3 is TGTGCCATCAGTGAGTCTGAGTCCAACGAGCAGTACTTC. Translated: CAISESESNEQYF.

The CDR3 DNA sequence: TGTGCCAGCAGTGAGACTAGCAGTTACAATGAGCAGTTCTTC. Its protein product is CASSETSSYNEQFF. V gene TRBV2 combines with J gene TRBJ2-1; 7 bases match TRBD2. The ends lost 3 bases at V and 4 bases at J; junction bases unmatched: 3. Per germline, CDR1 SNHLY and CDR2 FYNNEI. This CDR3 spans 14 amino acids.

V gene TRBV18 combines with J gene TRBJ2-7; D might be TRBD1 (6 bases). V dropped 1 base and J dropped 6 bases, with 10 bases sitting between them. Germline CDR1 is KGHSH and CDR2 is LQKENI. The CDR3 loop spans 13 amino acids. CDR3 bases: TGTGCCAGCTCACCACTGGACAGTAGCGAGCAGTACTTC. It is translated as CASSPLDSSEQYF.

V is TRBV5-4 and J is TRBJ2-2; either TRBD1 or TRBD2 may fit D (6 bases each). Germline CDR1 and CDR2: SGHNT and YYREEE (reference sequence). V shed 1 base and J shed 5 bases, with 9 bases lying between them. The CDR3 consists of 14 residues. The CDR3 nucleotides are TGTGCCAGCAGCTTGCAAGGGGGGACCGGGGAGCTGTTTTTT. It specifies CASSLQGGTGELFF.

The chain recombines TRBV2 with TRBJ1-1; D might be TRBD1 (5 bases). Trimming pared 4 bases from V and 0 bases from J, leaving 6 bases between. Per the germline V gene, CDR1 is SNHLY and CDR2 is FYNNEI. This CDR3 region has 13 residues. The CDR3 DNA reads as TGTGCCAGCAGTGGAGGGGTGAACACTGAAGCTTTCTTT. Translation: CASSGGVNTEAFF.

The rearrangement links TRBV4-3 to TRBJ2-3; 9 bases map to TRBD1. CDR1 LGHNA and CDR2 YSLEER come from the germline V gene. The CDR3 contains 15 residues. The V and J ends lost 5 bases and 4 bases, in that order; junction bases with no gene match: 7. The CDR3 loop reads CASSARDRDPDTQYF. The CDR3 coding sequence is TGCGCCAGCAGCGCCCGGGACAGGGATCCAGATACGCAGTATTTT.

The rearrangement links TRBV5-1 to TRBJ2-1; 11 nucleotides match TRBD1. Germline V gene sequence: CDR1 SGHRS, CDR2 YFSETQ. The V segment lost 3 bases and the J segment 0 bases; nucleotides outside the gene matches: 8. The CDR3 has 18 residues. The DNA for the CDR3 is TGCGCCAGCAGCTCAGGAGCCGGGACAGGGGGCTCCTACAATGAGCAGTTCTTC. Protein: CASSSGAGTGGSYNEQFF.

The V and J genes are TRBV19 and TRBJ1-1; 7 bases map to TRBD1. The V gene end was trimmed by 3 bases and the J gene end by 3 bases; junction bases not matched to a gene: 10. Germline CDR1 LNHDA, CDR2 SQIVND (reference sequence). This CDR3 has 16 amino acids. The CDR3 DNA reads TGTGCCAGTAGTATTGCAACAGGGGCAAGGGACACTGAAGCTTTCTTT. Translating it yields CASSIATGARDTEAFF. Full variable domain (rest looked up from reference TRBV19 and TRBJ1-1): DGGITQSPKYLFRKEGQNVTLSCEQNLNHDAMYWYRQDPGQGLRLIYYSQIVNDFQKGDIAEGYSVSREKKESFPLTVTSAQKNPTAFYLCASSIATGARDTEAFFGQGTRLTVV.

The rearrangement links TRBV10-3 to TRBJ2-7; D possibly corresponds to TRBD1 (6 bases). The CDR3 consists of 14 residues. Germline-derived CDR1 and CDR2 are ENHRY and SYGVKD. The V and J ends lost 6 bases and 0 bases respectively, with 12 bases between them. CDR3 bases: TGTGCCATCAGGGGGGACAAGAGCTCCTACGAGCAGTACTTC. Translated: CAIRGDKSSYEQYF.

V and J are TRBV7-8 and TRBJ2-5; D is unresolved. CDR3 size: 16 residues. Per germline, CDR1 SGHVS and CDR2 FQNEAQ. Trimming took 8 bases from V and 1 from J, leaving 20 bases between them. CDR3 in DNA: TGTGCCAGCGGATTTTCCCCCCTTGACGGCCAAGAGACCCAGTACTTC. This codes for CASGFSPLDGQETQYF.

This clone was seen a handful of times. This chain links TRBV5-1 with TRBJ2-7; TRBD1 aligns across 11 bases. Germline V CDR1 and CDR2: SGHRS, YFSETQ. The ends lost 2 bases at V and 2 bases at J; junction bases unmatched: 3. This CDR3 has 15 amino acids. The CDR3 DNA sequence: TGCGCCAGCAGCTTCGGGACAGGGGGGACCTACGAGCAGTACTTC. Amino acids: CASSFGTGGTYEQYF.

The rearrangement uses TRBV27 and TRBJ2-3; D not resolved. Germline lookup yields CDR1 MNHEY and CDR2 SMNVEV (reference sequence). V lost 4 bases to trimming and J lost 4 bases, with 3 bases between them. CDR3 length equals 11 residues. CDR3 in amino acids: CASSSADTQYF. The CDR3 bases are TGTGCCAGCAGTTCGGCAGATACGCAGTATTTT.

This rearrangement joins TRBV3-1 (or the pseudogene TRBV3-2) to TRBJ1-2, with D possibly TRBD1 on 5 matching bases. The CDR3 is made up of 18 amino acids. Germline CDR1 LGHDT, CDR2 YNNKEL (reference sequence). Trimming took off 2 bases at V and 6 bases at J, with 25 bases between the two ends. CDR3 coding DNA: TGTGCCAGCAGCCAATTATCCTTAAATGGGGGAGGGGAAAATGGCTACACCTTC. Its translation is CASSQLSLNGGGENGYTF.

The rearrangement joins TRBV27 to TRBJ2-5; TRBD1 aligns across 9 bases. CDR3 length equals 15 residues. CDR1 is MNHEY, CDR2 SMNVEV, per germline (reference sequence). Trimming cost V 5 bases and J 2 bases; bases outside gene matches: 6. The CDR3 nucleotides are TGTGCCAGCAGTCTCGGACAGGGGACGCAAGAGACCCAGTACTTC. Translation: CASSLGQGTQETQYF.